This is a list of T cell receptor beta chains from one sample in a study of T cell repertoires in cytomegalovirus infection. TCRdb re-called the reads with MiXCR, one entry per CDR3 protein. The sample records approximately 240,000 distinct CDR3 sequences, 9% to 15% being singletons. The sequenced material came from PBMCs. The receptors originated from a human donor in good health (CMV status not recorded). Some clones in this sample may be carry-over from other donors' samples. The CDR3 runs from the conserved cysteine through the conserved F or W. Rows give clone size only sometimes, using once, few, many, or a class for an expanded clone.

CASTPLPDTGELFF | TRBV28 | many | 14 | TRBJ2-2
CASLDTPTNEKLFF | TRBV28 | . | 14 | TRBJ1-4
CASSVGSGRGSYEQYF | TRBV25-1 | few | 16 | TRBJ2-7
CSGQSAGANVLTF | TRBV29-1 | . | 13 | TRBJ2-6
CAISDGDLGTEAFF | TRBV10-3 | many | 14 | TRBJ1-1
CASSSIQLLSSSGANVLTF | TRBV6-6 | . | 19 | TRBJ2-6
CASSLSPTSGTYEQYF | TRBV5-1 | . | 16 | TRBJ2-7
CSARGETSDQPQHF | TRBV20-1 | many | 14 | TRBJ1-5
CASSLGAVGTDTQYF | TRBV7-2 | many | 15 | TRBJ2-3
CASSSGVTGELFF | TRBV7-3 | few | 13 | TRBJ2-2
CASSLDQGRQETQYF | TRBV11-2 | . | 15 | TRBJ2-5
CASSLERTSLNTGELFF | TRBV7-2 | many | 17 | TRBJ2-2
CASSSLAVGANVLTF | TRBV7-2 | . | 15 | TRBJ2-6
CSVVTSGTGELFF | TRBV29-1 | few | 13 | TRBJ2-2
CASSQAFSNQPQHF | TRBV7-2 | many | 14 | TRBJ1-5
CASSLVQAGRGRDGYTF | TRBV7-2 | many | 17 | TRBJ1-2
CASSDRQGGTGELFF | TRBV7-3 | many | 15 | TRBJ2-2
CASSYNPASGASSYEQYF | TRBV6-2/TRBV6-3 | many | 18 | TRBJ2-7
CSVARQTGGVATNEKLFF | TRBV29-1 | few | 18 | TRBJ1-4
CASSPNEGSPETQYF | TRBV28 | many | 15 | TRBJ2-5
CASSGRTGVSTDTQYF | TRBV5-1 | few | 16 | TRBJ2-3
CASRGQGAGINNEQFF | TRBV28 | . | 16 | TRBJ2-1
CASSLGQGMRQPQHF | TRBV5-6 | . | 15 | TRBJ1-5
CASSLDGGMTDTQYF | TRBV5-6 | many | 15 | TRBJ2-3
CAGGTGNYNEQFF | TRBV7-2 | many | 13 | TRBJ2-1
CASSEGSRDTGELFF | TRBV25-1 | many | 15 | TRBJ2-2
CASRDHSEQYF | TRBV12-3/TRBV12-4 | many | 11 | TRBJ2-7
CASTQNGGQPQHF | TRBV7-2 | medium-sized | 13 | TRBJ1-5